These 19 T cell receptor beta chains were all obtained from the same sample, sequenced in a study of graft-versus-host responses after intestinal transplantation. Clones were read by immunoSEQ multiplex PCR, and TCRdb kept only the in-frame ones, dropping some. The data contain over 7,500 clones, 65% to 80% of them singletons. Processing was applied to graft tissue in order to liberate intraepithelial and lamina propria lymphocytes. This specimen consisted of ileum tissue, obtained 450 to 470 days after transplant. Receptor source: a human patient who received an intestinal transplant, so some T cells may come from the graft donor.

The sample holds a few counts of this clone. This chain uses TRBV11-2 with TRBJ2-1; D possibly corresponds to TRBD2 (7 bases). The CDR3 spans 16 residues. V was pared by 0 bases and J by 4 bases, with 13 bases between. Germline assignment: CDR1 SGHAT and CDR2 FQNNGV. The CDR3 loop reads CASSLEGGGLYNEQFF. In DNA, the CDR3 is TGTGCCAGCAGCTTAGAGGGCGGGGGCCTGTACAATGAGCAGTTCTTC. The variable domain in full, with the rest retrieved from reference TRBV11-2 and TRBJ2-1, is EAGVAQSPRYKIIEKRQSVAFWCNPISGHATLYWYQQILGQGPKLLIQFQNNGVVDDSQLPKDRFSAERLKGVDSTLKIQPAKLEDSAVYLCASSLEGGGLYNEQFFGPGTRLTVL.

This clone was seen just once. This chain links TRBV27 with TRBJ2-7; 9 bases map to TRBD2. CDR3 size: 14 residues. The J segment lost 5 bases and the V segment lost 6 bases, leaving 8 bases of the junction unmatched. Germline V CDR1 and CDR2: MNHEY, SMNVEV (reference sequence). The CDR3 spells CASSYSGSPHEQYF. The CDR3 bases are TGTGCCAGCAGCTATAGCGGGAGCCCCCACGAGCAGTACTTC.

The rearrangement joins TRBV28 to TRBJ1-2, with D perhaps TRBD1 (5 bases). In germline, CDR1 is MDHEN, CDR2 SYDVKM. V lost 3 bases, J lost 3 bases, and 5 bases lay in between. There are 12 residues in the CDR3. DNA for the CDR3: TGTGCCAGCAGTTTGGGGGACTATGGCTACACCTTC. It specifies CASSLGDYGYTF.

CDR3 in amino acids: CASSLTSGGAATGELFF. CDR3 DNA sequence: TGTGCCAGCAGCTTAACCAGCGGGGGGGCCGCCACCGGGGAGCTGTTTTTT. V usage is TRBV5-4 and J usage is TRBJ2-2; 10 bases map to TRBD2. The germline V gene has CDR1 SGHNT and CDR2 YYREEE (reference sequence). This CDR3 contains 17 residues. After removal of 2 bases from V and 4 bases from J, the junction contained 8 bases not matched to a gene.

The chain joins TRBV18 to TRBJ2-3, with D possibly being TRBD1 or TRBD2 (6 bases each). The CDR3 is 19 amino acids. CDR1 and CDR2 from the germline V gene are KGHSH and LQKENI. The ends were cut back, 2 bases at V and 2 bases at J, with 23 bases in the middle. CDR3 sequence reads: CASSPWEGDQSGATDTQYF. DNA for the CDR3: TGTGCCAGCTCACCATGGGAAGGGGACCAGTCGGGGGCCACAGATACGCAGTATTTT.

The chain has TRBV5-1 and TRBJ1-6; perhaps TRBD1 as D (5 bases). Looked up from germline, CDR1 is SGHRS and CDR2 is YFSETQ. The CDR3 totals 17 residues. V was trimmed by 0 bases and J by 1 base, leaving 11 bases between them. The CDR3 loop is CASSLEWGVSYNSPLHF. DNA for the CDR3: TGCGCCAGCAGCTTGGAATGGGGGGTTTCCTATAATTCACCCCTCCACTTT.

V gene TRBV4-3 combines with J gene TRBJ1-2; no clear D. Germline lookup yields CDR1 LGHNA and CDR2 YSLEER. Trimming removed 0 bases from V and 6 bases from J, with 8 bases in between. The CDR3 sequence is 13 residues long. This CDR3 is CASSQERWNGYTF. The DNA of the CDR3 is TGCGCCAGCAGCCAAGAGAGGTGGAATGGCTACACCTTC.

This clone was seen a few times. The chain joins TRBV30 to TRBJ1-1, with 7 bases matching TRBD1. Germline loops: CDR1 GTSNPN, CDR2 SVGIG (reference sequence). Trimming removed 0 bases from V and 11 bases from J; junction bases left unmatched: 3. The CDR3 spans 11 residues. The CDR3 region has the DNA TGTGCCTGGAGTGTACAGGGGAGGGCTTTCTTT. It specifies CAWSVQGRAFF.

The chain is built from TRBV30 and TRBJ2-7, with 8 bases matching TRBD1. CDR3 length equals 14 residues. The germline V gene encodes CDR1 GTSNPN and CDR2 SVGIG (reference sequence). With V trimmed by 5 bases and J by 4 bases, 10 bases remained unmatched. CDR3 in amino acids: CAWEDRERGYEQYF. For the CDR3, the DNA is TGTGCCTGGGAGGACAGGGAGAGGGGTTACGAGCAGTACTTC.

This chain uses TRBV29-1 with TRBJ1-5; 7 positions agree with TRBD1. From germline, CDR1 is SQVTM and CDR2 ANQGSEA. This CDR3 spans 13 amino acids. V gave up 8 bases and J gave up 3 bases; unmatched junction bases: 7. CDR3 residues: CSTSTGANQPQHF. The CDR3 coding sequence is TGCAGCACCTCTACAGGGGCCAATCAGCCCCAGCATTTT.

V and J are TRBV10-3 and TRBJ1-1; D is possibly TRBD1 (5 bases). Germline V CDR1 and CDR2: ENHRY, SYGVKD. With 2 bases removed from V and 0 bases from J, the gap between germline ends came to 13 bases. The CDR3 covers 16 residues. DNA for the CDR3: TGTGCCATCAGTGAGACAGGCGGGGAATTGAACACTGAAGCTTTCTTT. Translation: CAISETGGELNTEAFF.

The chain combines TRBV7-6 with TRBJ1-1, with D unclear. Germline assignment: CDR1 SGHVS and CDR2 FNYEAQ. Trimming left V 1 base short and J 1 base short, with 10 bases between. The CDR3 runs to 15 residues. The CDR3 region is CASSLDEASNTEAFF. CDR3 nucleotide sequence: TGTGCCAGCAGCTTAGATGAGGCTTCGAACACTGAAGCTTTCTTT. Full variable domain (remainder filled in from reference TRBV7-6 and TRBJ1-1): GAGVSQSPRYKVTKRGQDVALRCDPISGHVSLYWYRQALGQGPEFLTYFNYEAQQDKSGLPNDRFSAERPEGSISTLTIQRTEQRDSAMYRCASSLDEASNTEAFFGQGTRLTVV.

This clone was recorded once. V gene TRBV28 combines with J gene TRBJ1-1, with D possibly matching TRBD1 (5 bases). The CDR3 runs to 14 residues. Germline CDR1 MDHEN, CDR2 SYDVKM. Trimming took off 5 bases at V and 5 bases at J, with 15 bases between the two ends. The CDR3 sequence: CASSGARGGTEAFF. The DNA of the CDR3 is TGTGCCAGCAGTGGAGCGAGGGGCGGGACTGAAGCTTTCTTT.

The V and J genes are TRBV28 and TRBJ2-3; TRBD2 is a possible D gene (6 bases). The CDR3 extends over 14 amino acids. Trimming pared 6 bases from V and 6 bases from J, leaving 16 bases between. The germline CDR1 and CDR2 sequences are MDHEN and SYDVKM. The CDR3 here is CASSTSMSGDTQYF. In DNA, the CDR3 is TGTGCCAGCAGCACGAGCATGAGCGGGGATACGCAGTATTTT.

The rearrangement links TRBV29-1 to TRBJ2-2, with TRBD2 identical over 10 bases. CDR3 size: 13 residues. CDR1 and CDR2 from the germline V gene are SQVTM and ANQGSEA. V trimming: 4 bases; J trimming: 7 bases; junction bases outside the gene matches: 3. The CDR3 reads CSVVAGGGGELFF. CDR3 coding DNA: TGCAGCGTTGTAGCGGGGGGCGGCGGGGAGCTGTTTTTT.

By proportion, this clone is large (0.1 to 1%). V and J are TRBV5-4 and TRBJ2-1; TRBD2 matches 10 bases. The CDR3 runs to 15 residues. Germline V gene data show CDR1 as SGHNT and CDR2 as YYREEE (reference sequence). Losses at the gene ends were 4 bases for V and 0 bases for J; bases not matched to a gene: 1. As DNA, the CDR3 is TGTGCCAGCAGCACTAGCGGGATCTCCTACAATGAGCAGTTCTTC. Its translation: CASSTSGISYNEQFF.

CDR3 loop: CAISSGTQETQYF. CDR3 in DNA: TGTGCCATCAGCAGCGGGACCCAAGAGACCCAGTACTTC. The chain is built from TRBV10-3 and TRBJ2-5; 7 bases match TRBD2. The CDR3 extends over 13 amino acids. Germline V lookup: CDR1 ENHRY, CDR2 SYGVKD. The J segment lost 1 base and the V segment lost 6 bases, leaving 2 bases of the junction unmatched.

CDR3 residues: CASSSFIVNTEAFF. The CDR3 bases are TGTGCCAGCAGTTCTTTTATTGTGAACACTGAAGCTTTCTTT. The chain uses TRBV6-5 and TRBJ1-1; D unresolved. The V gene's germline CDR1 is MNHEY and CDR2 SVGAGI. CDR3 length: 14 amino acids. Deletions cut 4 bases from V and 0 bases from J, with 9 bases between.

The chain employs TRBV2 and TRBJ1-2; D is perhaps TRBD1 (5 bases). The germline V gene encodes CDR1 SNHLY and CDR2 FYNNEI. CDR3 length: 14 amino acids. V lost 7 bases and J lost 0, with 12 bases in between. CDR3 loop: CASNPDRTNYGYTF. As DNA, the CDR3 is TGTGCCAGCAATCCTGACAGAACTAACTATGGCTACACCTTC. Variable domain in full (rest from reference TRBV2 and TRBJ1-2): EPEVTQTPSHQVTQMGQEVILRCVPISNHLYFYWYRQILGQKVEFLVSFYNNEISEKSEIFDDQFSVERPDGSNFTLKIRSTKLEDSAMYFCASNPDRTNYGYTFGSGTRLTVV.